This TCR beta chain was obtained from a study of cytomegalovirus exposure and HLA in healthy donors. Findings and limits, study-wide: Per a later analysis, approximately 16,000 TCR beta sequences showed association with HLA alleles at 0.05 false discovery rate. An analysis done earlier found most TCR beta V segments productive about 87% or about 30% of the time. Presence/absence analyses supposed approximately even sequencing depth among donors. Cytomegalovirus association was listed for around 170 TCR beta chains.

The PCR employed 60 Vbeta primers together with 13 Jbeta primers. Generated by immunoSEQ multiplex PCR, the TCRdb table keeps only in-frame clones and is missing some. This table has tens of thousands of clones, roughly 80% appearing once. The length of the CDR3 is 15 residues. Trimming removed 0 bases from V and 0 bases from J; junction bases left unmatched: 0. The germline gives CDR1 SGHDT, CDR2 YYEEEE. A word on this clone: Its target is unknown. The same CDR3 arises from other DNA sequences in this sample as well.

The V gene is TRBV5-6, the J gene TRBJ2-1, with 7 bases fitting TRBD2. The clonotype originates from a woman aged 25 to 39 in good health and CMV-seronegative. The source material was PBMCs. This chain's CDR3 is CASSLGLASYNEQFF. The CDR3 DNA is TGTGCCAGCAGCTTGGGACTAGCCTCCTACAATGAGCAGTTCTTC.